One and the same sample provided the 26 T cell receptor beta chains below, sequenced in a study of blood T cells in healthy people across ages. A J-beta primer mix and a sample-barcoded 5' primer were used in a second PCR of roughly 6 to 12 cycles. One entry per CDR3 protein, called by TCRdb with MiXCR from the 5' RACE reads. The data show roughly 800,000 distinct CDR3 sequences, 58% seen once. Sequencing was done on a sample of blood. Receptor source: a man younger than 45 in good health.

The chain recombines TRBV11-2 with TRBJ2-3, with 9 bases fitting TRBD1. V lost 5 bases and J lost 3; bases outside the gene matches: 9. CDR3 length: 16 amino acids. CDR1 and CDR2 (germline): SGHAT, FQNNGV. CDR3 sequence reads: CASSVLGTGYTDTQYF. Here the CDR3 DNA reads TGTGCCAGCAGCGTCCTTGGGACAGGGTATACAGATACGCAGTATTTT.

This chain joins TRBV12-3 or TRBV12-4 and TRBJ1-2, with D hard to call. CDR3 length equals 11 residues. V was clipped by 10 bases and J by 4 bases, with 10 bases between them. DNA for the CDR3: TGTGCCACCCAATTATTCTATGGCTACACCTTC. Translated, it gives CATQLFYGYTF.

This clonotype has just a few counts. This chain's CDR3 is CAESGANVLTF. In DNA form, the CDR3 reads TGTGCCGAATCTGGGGCCAACGTCCTGACTTTC. This sequence joins TRBV5-4 and TRBJ2-6; D unclear. From germline, CDR1 is SGHNT and CDR2 YYREEE (reference sequence). The CDR3 sequence is 11 residues long. Trimming took 10 bases from V and 1 from J, leaving 3 bases between them. Combining the CDR3 with reference TRBV5-4 and TRBJ2-6 gives the whole variable domain ETGVTQSPTHLIKTRGQQVTLRCSSQSGHNTVSWYQQALGQGPQFIFQYYREEENGRGNFPPRFSGLQFPNYSSELNVNALELDDSALYLCAESGANVLTFGAGSRLTVL.

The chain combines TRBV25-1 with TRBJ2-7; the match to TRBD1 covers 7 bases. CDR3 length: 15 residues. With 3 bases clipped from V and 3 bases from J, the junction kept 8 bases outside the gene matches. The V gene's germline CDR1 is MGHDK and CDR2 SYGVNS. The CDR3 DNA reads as TGTGCCAGCAGTGAGAGACAGGGCAACCTCTACGAGCAGTACTTC. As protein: CASSERQGNLYEQYF.

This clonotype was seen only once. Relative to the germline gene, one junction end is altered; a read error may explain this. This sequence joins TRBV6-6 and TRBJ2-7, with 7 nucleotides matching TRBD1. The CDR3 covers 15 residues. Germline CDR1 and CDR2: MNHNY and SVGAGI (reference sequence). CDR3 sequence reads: CAGSPFRDRSYEQYF. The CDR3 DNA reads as TGTGCCGGCAGCCCTTTCCGGGACAGAAGTTACGAGCAGTACTTC.

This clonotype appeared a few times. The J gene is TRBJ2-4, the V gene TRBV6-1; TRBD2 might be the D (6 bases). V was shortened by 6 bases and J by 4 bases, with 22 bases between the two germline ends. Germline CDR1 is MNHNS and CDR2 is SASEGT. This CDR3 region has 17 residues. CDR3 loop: CASSFGRTSYGKNIQYF. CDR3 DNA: TGTGCCAGCAGCTTCGGCCGTACTAGCTATGGGAAAAACATTCAGTACTTC.

CDR3 residues: CASSPRRGALNNEQFF. The CDR3 DNA reads as TGTGCCAGCAGCCCCCGTCGAGGGGCCCTAAACAATGAGCAGTTCTTC. The V call is TRBV7-9, the J call TRBJ2-1, with D tentatively TRBD1 or TRBD2 (5 bases each). Germline V CDR1 and CDR2: SEHNR, FQNEAQ (reference sequence). The CDR3 covers 16 residues. Between the trimmed V and J ends, which lost 5 bases and 5 bases, there was a span of 19 bases.

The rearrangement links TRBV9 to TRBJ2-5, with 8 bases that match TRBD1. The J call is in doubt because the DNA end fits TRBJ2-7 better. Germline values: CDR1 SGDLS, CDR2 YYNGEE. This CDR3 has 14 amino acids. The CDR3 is CASSVSGTGREQYF. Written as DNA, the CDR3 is TGTGCCAGCAGTGTATCCGGGACAGGTCGCGAGCAGTACTTC.

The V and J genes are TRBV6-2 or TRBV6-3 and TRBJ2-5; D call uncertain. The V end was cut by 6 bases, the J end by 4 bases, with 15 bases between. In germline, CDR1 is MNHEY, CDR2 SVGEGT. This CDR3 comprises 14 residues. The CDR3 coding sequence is TGTGCCAGCAGCCAACGGGTAGTTTCAGAGACCCAGTACTTC. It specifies CASSQRVVSETQYF.

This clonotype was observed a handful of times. The CDR3 spells CASSKVNEQFF. CDR3 DNA sequence: TGTGCCAGCAGTAAGGTCAATGAGCAGTTCTTC. The chain has TRBV25-1 and TRBJ2-1, with no clear D. Germline CDR1 reads MGHDK; CDR2 reads SYGVNS. This CDR3 is 11 amino acids long. V was pared by 5 bases and J by 6 bases, with 5 bases between.

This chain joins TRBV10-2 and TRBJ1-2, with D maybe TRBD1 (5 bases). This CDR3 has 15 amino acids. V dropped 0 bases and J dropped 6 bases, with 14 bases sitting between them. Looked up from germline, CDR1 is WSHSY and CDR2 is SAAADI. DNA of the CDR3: TGCGCCAGCAGTGAGTCATATTCAGGGACCGATGGCTACACCTTC. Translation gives CASSESYSGTDGYTF.

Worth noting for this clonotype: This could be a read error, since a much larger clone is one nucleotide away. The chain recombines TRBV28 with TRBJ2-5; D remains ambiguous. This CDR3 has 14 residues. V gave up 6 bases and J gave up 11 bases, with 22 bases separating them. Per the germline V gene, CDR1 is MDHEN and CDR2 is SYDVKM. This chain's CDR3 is CASSPVLVYNEQYF. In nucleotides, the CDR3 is TGTGCCAGCAGCCCGGTCCTGGTGTACAATGAGCAGTACTTC. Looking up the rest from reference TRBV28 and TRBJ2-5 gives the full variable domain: DVKVTQSSRYLVKRTGEKVFLECVQDMDHENMFWYRQDPGLGLRLIYFSYDVKMKEKGDIPEGYSVSREKKERFSLILESASTNQTSMYLCASSPVLVYNEQYFGPGTRLLVL.

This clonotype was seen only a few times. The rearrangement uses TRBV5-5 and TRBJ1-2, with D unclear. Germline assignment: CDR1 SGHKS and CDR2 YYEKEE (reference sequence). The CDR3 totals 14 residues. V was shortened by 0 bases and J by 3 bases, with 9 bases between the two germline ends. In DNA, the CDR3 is TGTGCCAGCAGCTTGGGGACCGCCCACTATGGCTACACCTTC. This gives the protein CASSLGTAHYGYTF. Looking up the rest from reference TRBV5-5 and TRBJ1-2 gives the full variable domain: DAGVTQSPTHLIKTRGQQVTLRCSPISGHKSVSWYQQVLGQGPQFIFQYYEKEERGRGNFPDRFSARQFPNYSSELNVNALLLGDSALYLCASSLGTAHYGYTFGSGTRLTVV.

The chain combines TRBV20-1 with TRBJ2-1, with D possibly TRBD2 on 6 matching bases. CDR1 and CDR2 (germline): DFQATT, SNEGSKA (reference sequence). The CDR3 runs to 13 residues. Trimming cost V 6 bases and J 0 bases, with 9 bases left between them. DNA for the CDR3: TGCAGTGCCAACGGGGGCTCCTACAATGAGCAGTTCTTC. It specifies CSANGGSYNEQFF.

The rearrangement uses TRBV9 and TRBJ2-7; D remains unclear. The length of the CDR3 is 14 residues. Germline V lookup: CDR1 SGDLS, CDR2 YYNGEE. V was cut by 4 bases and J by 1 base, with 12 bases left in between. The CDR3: CASSSSTSSYEQYF. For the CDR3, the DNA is TGTGCCAGCAGCTCCTCCACTTCGTCCTACGAGCAGTACTTC.

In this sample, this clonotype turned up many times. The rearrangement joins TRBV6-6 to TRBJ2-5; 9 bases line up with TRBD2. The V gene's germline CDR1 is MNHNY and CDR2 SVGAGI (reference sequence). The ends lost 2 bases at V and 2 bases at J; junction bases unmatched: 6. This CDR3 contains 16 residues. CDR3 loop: CASSYLGLAGQETQYF. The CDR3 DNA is TGTGCCAGCAGTTACCTCGGCCTAGCGGGACAAGAGACCCAGTACTTC.

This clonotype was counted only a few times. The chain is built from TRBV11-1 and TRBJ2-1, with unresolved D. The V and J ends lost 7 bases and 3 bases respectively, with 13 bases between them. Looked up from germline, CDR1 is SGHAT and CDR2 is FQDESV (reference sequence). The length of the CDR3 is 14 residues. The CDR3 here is CASTEPGGYNEQFF. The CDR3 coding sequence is TGTGCCAGCACCGAGCCCGGTGGCTACAATGAGCAGTTCTTC.

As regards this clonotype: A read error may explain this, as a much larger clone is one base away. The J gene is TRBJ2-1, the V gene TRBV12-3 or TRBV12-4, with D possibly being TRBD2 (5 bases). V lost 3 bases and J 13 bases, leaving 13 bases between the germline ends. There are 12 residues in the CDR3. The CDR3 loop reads CASSFARETQFF. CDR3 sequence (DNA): TGTGCCAGCAGTTTCGCTAGGGAGACCCAGTTCTTC.

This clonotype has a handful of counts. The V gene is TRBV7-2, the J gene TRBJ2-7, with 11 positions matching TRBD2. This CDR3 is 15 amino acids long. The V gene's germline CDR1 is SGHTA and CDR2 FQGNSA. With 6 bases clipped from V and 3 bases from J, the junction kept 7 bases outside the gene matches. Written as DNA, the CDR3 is TGTGCCAGCAGATTATTAGCGGGAGGGCTCTACGAGCAGTACTTC. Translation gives CASRLLAGGLYEQYF. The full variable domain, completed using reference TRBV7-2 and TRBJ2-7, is GAGVSQSPSNKVTEKGKDVELRCDPISGHTALYWYRQSLGQGLEFLIYFQGNSAPDKSGLPSDRFSAERTGGSVSTLTIQRTQQEDSAVYLCASRLLAGGLYEQYFGPGTRLTVT.

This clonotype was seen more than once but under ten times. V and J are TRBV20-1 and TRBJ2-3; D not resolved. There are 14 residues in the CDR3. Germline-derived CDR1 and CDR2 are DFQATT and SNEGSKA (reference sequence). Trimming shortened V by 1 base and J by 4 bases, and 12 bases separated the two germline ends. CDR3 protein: CSARVVWTSDTQYF. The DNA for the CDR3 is TGCAGTGCTAGAGTTGTCTGGACCTCAGATACGCAGTATTTT.

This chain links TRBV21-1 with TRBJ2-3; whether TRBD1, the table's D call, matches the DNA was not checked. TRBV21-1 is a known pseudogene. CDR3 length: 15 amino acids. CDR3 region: CASSDRADGADTQYF. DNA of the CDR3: TGTGCCAGCAGCGATAGGGCGGACGGTGCAGATACGCAGTATTTT.

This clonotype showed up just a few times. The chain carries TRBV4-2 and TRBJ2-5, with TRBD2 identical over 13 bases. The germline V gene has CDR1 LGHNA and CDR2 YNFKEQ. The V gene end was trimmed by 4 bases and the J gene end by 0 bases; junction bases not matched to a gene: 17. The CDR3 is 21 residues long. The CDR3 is CASSRTRRQTSGGTYQETQYF. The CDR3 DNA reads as TGTGCCAGCAGCCGCACAAGGCGACAGACTAGCGGGGGGACGTACCAAGAGACCCAGTACTTC.

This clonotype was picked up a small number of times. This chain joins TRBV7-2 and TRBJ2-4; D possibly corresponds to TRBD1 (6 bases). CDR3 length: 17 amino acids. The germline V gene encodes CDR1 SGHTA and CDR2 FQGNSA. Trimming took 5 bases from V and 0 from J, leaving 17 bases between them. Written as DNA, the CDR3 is TGTGCCAGCAGCCCAAGAGTGGGGACACTAGCCAAAAACATTCAGTACTTC. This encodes CASSPRVGTLAKNIQYF.

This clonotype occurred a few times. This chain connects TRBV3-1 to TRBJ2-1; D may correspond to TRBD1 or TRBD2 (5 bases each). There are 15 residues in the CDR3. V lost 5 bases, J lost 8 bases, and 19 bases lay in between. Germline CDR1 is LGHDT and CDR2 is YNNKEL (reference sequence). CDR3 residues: CASSSGPNKADEQFF. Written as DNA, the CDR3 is TGTGCCAGCAGCTCGGGACCAAATAAAGCCGATGAGCAGTTCTTC.

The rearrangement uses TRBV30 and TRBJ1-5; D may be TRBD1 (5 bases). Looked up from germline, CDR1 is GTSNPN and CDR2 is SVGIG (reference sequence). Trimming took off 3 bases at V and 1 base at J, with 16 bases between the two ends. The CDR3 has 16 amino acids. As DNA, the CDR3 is TGTGCCTGGAGCGGAGGGGATGTAGGGAGCAATCAGCCCCAGCATTTT. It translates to CAWSGGDVGSNQPQHF. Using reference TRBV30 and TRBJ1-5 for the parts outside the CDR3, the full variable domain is SQTIHQWPATLVQPVGSPLSLECTVEGTSNPNLYWYRQAAGRGLQLLFYSVGIGQISSEVPQNLSASRPQDRQFILSSKKLLLSDSGFYLCAWSGGDVGSNQPQHFGDGTRLSIL.

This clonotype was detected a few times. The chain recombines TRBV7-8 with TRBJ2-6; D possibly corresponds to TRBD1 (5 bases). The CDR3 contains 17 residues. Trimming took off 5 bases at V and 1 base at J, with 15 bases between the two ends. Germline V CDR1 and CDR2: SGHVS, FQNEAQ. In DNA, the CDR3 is TGTGCCAGCAGCCTCCTAGGGGCCTTTTCTGGGGCCAACGTCCTGACTTTC. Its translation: CASSLLGAFSGANVLTF.